Below, one T cell receptor beta chain is given with its context. Its antigen remains unknown. The method was immunoSEQ multiplex PCR; TCRdb's version includes in-frame clones alone and lacks a portion of them. The table shows tens of thousands of clones, with approximately 89% occurring only once. This sample is drawn from a study of T cell responses to AZD1222 COVID-19 vaccine. Study results and caveats: Donors in the cohort were predominantly white British and more often female, and clonal diversity was possibly underestimated. Sampling that yielded the repertoires occurred only after the peak T cell response. Regions left unmutated in variants are reportedly the target of nearly half of spike-specific TCRs.

The CDR3 sequence is 14 residues long. Germline V gene data show CDR1 as WSHSY and CDR2 as SAAADI. The V end was cut by 6 bases, the J end by 1 base, with 10 bases between. This sequence was found in an adult in good health. Sequences were derived from peripheral blood, sampled on day 0 of AZD1222 vaccination. The V gene is TRBV10-2, the J gene TRBJ1-5, with a possible D match to TRBD1 (5 bases). The DNA for the CDR3 is TGCGCCAGCAGGAGGGGTGACAGCAATCAGCCCCAGCATTTT. It is translated as CASRRGDSNQPQHF.